This TCR beta chain was identified during a study of regulatory T cells in long-lasting Graves disease. Study-level findings and limits: Persistent patients shared more public clonotypes (approximately 2,800) than new patients (more than 900).

Time point specified: newly diagnosed GD, antithyroid drugs for less than 3 months. Extracted PBMC RNA gave rise to the TCR library. This clonotype was picked up a small number of times. What it recognizes is unknown. The CDR3 has 13 residues. The germline V and J ends were trimmed by 0 bases and 8 bases, with 11 bases remaining between them. Germline V gives CDR1 SGHNT, CDR2 YYREEE (reference sequence). CDR3-region Arm-PCR and iRepertoire HTBI primers produced the TCR beta libraries. TCRdb re-called the multiplex PCR reads with MiXCR, one entry per CDR3 protein. The sample includes some 250,000 distinct CDR3 sequences, around a sixth of them seen just once. The data also belong to a second study, concerning T cells in Graves' hyperthyroidism and ophthalmopathy. Turning to that study: Separating ophthalmopathy from stable hyperthyroidism was achieved by a 13 V-J model. For ophthalmopathy, model prediction preceded onset by a median roughly 5.9 months.

This TCR was sampled from a woman younger than 45 with Graves disease. The source material was peripheral blood mononuclear cells (PBMCs), sampled at new diagnosis, from a patient treated with antithyroid drugs. This chain uses TRBV5-4 with TRBJ1-2; TRBD1 is a possible D gene (6 bases). The CDR3 here is CASSLDSRGGYTF. As DNA, the CDR3 is TGTGCCAGCAGCTTGGATAGCAGGGGAGGCTACACCTTC. The full variable domain, its missing parts supplied by reference TRBV5-4 and TRBJ1-2, is ETGVTQSPTHLIKTRGQQVTLRCSSQSGHNTVSWYQQALGQGPQFIFQYYREEENGRGNFPPRFSGLQFPNYSSELNVNALELDDSALYLCASSLDSRGGYTFGSGTRLTVV.